This T cell receptor (beta chain) derives from a study of T-cell memory formation after mild COVID-19. About the study: Clusters of TCRs were largely donor specific. Points from the study as a whole: The main location of contracting CD4+ clones was CM and EM, and that of contracting CD8+ clones was EMRA. The appearance of some responding clones in pre-infection memory suggested that cross-reactive memory joined.

The sample holds a few counts of this clonotype. Its antigen is unidentified. TCRdb reanalysed the 5' RACE reads using MiXCR and keeps one entry per CDR3 protein. This sample yields roughly 600,000 distinct CDR3 sequences, of which approximately 18% are seen a single time; 12% belongs to the top ten. This CDR3 spans 12 amino acids. V lost 0 bases to trimming and J lost 10 bases; unmatched junction nucleotides: 2. The V gene's germline CDR1 is LGHDT and CDR2 YNNKEL (reference sequence). Sequencing was carried out using PBMCs or a T cell subset sorted from them (not recorded which). The sequence was collected from an adult woman who had mild COVID-19 (a few samples of this study predate the infection). Cell type and time point are not known. The chain links TRBV3-1 to TRBJ2-5, with 7 nucleotides matching TRBD2. This CDR3 reads CASSQDGRDQYF. CDR3 DNA sequence: TGTGCCAGCAGCCAAGATGGGAGGGACCAGTACTTC.